The TCR beta chain described here comes from a study of blood T cell repertoires in COVID-19. For the study at large: Sample material is recorded as cDNA or gDNA derived from T cells, B-cell-depleted T cells, or PBMCs.

Measured with immunoSEQ multiplex PCR; TCRdb has only the in-frame clones, and not every one. The sample consists of roughly 340,000 clones, around nine tenths of them appearing once. The CDR3 covers 13 residues. The V end lost 4 bases, the J end lost 1 base, and 7 bases lay between the germline ends. The germline V gene has CDR1 SGHRS and CDR2 YFSETQ. V gene TRBV5-1 combines with J gene TRBJ2-3; perhaps TRBD2 as D (6 bases). Sequences were obtained from peripheral blood. This TCR came from a woman in her sixties or seventies with COVID-19, enrolled during active disease. This CDR3 reads CASSPSGTDTQYF. DNA of the CDR3: TGCGCCAGCAGCCCTAGCGGCACAGATACGCAGTATTTT.